Listed here are 23 T cell receptor beta chains from one sample, sequenced in a study of blood T cells in healthy people across ages. A J-beta primer mix and a sample-barcoded 5' primer were used in a second PCR of about 7 to 12 cycles. TCRdb ran MiXCR on the 5' RACE reads and lists one entry per CDR3 protein. The data show approximately 760,000 distinct CDR3 sequences, 20% to 30% seen once. These records were also assigned to another study, of T cells of mothers and their children.

Specimen: blood. All receptors derive from a boy under 18 in good health.

This clonotype appeared a few times. This chain links TRBV3-1 with TRBJ2-1, with D unresolved. With 1 base removed from V and 2 bases from J, the gap between germline ends came to 9 bases. The CDR3 length is 15 residues. Germline V gene sequence: CDR1 LGHDT, CDR2 YNNKEL (reference sequence). CDR3 in amino acids: CASSQVANPYNEQFF. Written as DNA, the CDR3 is TGTGCCAGCAGCCAAGTGGCGAACCCCTACAATGAGCAGTTCTTC.

This clonotype was seen only a few times. V is TRBV7-8 and J is TRBJ2-1; 8 bases fit TRBD2. The CDR3 runs 15 residues. J gave up 8 bases and V 5 bases, and 11 bases lay outside the gene matches. CDR1 is SGHVS and CDR2 is FQNEAQ in the germline V gene. This chain's CDR3 is CASSRPRTSSYEQFF. The CDR3, as DNA: TGTGCCAGCAGCCGTCCCAGGACTAGCTCCTATGAGCAGTTCTTC.

The chain has TRBV29-1 and TRBJ2-7; 9 nucleotides match TRBD1. After removal of 5 bases from V and 5 bases from J, the junction contained 4 bases not matched to a gene. Germline V CDR1 and CDR2: SQVTM, ANQGSEA. The CDR3 loop spans 12 amino acids. The CDR3 DNA is TGCAGCGTTACGGGACAGGGCAACGAGCAGTACTTC. Amino acids: CSVTGQGNEQYF.

A few counts support this clonotype. This chain joins TRBV29-1 and TRBJ2-7; D call uncertain. V lost 4 bases and J 2 bases, leaving 12 bases between the germline ends. The length of the CDR3 is 13 residues. Germline V CDR1 and CDR2: SQVTM, ANQGSEA. CDR3 protein: CSVARQLTYEQYF. CDR3 DNA: TGCAGCGTTGCCCGGCAGCTAACCTACGAGCAGTACTTC.

The V and J genes are TRBV12-3 or TRBV12-4 and TRBJ2-5; perhaps TRBD1 as D (5 bases). The J call may not be correct, given that the DNA end is closer to TRBJ2-1. The CDR3 length is 13 residues. The CDR3 bases are TGTGCCAGCACCCTGGGCGGTCAGGGTGAGCAGTTCTTC. As protein: CASTLGGQGEQFF.

The V gene is TRBV20-1, the J gene TRBJ2-3; the match to TRBD2 covers 8 bases. This CDR3 region has 15 residues. J gave up 4 bases and V 6 bases, and 12 bases lay outside the gene matches. CDR1 DFQATT and CDR2 SNEGSKA come from the germline V gene (reference sequence). Written as DNA, the CDR3 is TGCAGTGCCCAGACTAGCGAATCCGTTGCAGATACGCAGTATTTT. Residues: CSAQTSESVADTQYF.

This clonotype showed up just a few times. The chain is built from TRBV7-9 and TRBJ1-1, with D unresolved. This CDR3 spans 15 amino acids. V was shortened by 1 base and J by 0 bases, with 9 bases between the two germline ends. Germline CDR1 SEHNR, CDR2 FQNEAQ (reference sequence). The CDR3 region is CASSLEGGMNTEAFF. The CDR3 nucleotides are TGTGCCAGCAGCTTAGAAGGAGGAATGAACACTGAAGCTTTCTTT.

This clonotype has just a few counts. V gene TRBV29-1 combines with J gene TRBJ2-4; D uncertain. The CDR3 is 11 residues long. V was clipped by 0 bases and J by 11 bases, with 8 bases between them. Germline CDR1 is SQVTM and CDR2 is ANQGSEA. The CDR3 reads CSVEESPFQYF. In DNA, the CDR3 is TGCAGCGTTGAAGAATCCCCCTTTCAGTACTTC.

This clonotype has just a few counts. The chain uses TRBV2 and TRBJ1-1; D gene uncertain. Looked up from germline, CDR1 is SNHLY and CDR2 is FYNNEI. CDR3 length: 11 amino acids. Trimming removed 9 bases from V and 3 bases from J, with 8 bases in between. CDR3 amino acids: CASRADTEAFF. The DNA of the CDR3 is TGTGCCAGTAGAGCTGACACTGAAGCTTTCTTT.

J is TRBJ2-4 and V is TRBV4-3, with D perhaps given as TRBD1 or TRBD2 (6 bases each). Per the germline V gene, CDR1 is LGHNA and CDR2 is YSLEER. The CDR3 runs to 16 residues. V lost 1 base and J lost 8, with 18 bases in between. The CDR3 sequence is CASSQGPQGRGDIQYF. CDR3 coding DNA: TGCGCCAGCAGCCAAGGGCCCCAGGGAAGGGGGGACATTCAGTACTTC.

This clonotype was seen a few times. This chain joins TRBV29-1 and TRBJ2-6; D is undetermined. CDR3 length equals 13 residues. Germline CDR1 is SQVTM and CDR2 is ANQGSEA. V lost 6 bases to trimming and J lost 0 bases, with 6 bases between them. The CDR3 spells CSVDHSGANVLTF. CDR3 coding DNA: TGCAGCGTCGATCACTCTGGGGCCAACGTCCTGACTTTC. Full variable domain (missing parts from reference TRBV29-1 and TRBJ2-6): SAVISQKPSRDICQRGTSLTIQCQVDSQVTMMFWYRQQPGQSLTLIATANQGSEATYESGFVIDKFPISRPNLTFSTLTVSNMSPEDSSIYLCSVDHSGANVLTFGAGSRLTVL.

V usage is TRBV12-5 and J usage is TRBJ2-5; no firm D call. This CDR3 spans 14 amino acids. Germline CDR1 reads LGHNT; CDR2 reads FRNRAP. V lost 5 bases, J lost 5 bases, and 15 bases lay in between. The CDR3 protein is CASGPPNEMETQYF. DNA of the CDR3: TGTGCTAGTGGTCCACCCAATGAAATGGAGACCCAGTACTTC.

This clonotype was seen only a few times. The V call is TRBV7-8, the J call TRBJ2-5, with TRBD2 matching 14 bases. Germline trimming cut 6 bases from V and 5 bases from J; bases unmatched to any gene: 14. Germline CDR1 is SGHVS and CDR2 is FQNEAQ. This CDR3 region has 18 residues. Written as DNA, the CDR3 is TGTGCCAGCAGACCCGGGACTAGCGGGAGTAGTGCGAGGGAGACCCAGTACTTC. Amino acid sequence: CASRPGTSGSSARETQYF. The variable domain in full, with the rest retrieved from reference TRBV7-8 and TRBJ2-5, is GAGVSQSPRYKVAKRGQDVALRCDPISGHVSLFWYQQALGQGPEFLTYFQNEAQLDKSGLPSDRFFAERPEGSVSTLKIQRTQQEDSAVYLCASRPGTSGSSARETQYFGPGTRLLVL.

CDR3 in amino acids: CASRSGAEKETQYF. Written as DNA, the CDR3 is TGTGCCAGCAGAAGTGGGGCGGAAAAAGAGACCCAGTACTTC. V and J are TRBV3-1 and TRBJ2-5; D may be TRBD1 (5 bases). The CDR3 runs to 14 residues. The germline V gene encodes CDR1 LGHDT and CDR2 YNNKEL (reference sequence). Between the trimmed V and J ends, which lost 6 bases and 3 bases, there was a span of 14 bases.

This clonotype was seen just once. The chain carries TRBV6-2 or TRBV6-3 and TRBJ2-7, with D perhaps matching TRBD1 (6 bases). V dropped 10 bases and J dropped 4 bases, with 17 bases sitting between them. Germline V gene sequence: CDR1 MNHEY, CDR2 SVGEGT. The CDR3 covers 13 residues. The CDR3 loop reads CATVDGQTYEQYF. CDR3 nucleotides: TGTGCCACCGTAGATGGACAGACTTACGAGCAGTACTTC.

This chain links TRBV21-1 with TRBJ2-5; the DNA was not used to check the table's D call, TRBD1. TRBV21-1 is an annotated pseudogene. The CDR3 spans 16 residues. CDR3 in amino acids: CASSSRMILAEETQYF. The CDR3 nucleotides are TGTGCCAGCAGCTCCCGAATGATATTAGCAGAAGAGACCCAGTACTTC.

This clonotype has more than one count but fewer than ten. One end of the junction varies from germline; a read error may be responsible. The rearrangement links TRBV29-1 to TRBJ2-7; TRBD1 agrees at 8 bases. This CDR3 contains 16 residues. The V gene's germline CDR1 is SQVTM and CDR2 ANQGSEA. This CDR3 reads CSAERGQVNTLYEQYF. The CDR3 coding sequence is TGCAGCGCTGAACGGGGACAGGTCAATACTCTCTACGAGCAGTACTTC.

J is TRBJ2-5 and V is TRBV5-1; D may match TRBD1 or TRBD2 (6 bases each). Germline V lookup: CDR1 SGHRS, CDR2 YFSETQ. V gave up 4 bases and J gave up 1 base, with 11 bases separating them. This CDR3 is 14 amino acids long. The CDR3 reads CASSGGTTQETQYF. The CDR3 region has the DNA TGCGCCAGCAGCGGCGGGACAACCCAAGAGACCCAGTACTTC.

This clonotype has a handful of counts. The chain has TRBV3-1 and TRBJ2-3; D is possibly TRBD2 (5 bases). This CDR3 region has 15 residues. Germline values: CDR1 LGHDT, CDR2 YNNKEL (reference sequence). Trimming cost V 4 bases and J 2 bases, with 13 bases left between them. As DNA, the CDR3 is TGTGCCAGCAGCCCACGCGGGCGCAACACAGATACGCAGTATTTT. Its protein is CASSPRGRNTDTQYF.

This clonotype was detected many times. The chain links TRBV12-3 or TRBV12-4 to TRBJ2-1; 8 bases map to TRBD2. The trim removed 3 bases at V and 3 bases at J, leaving 1 base unmatched. This CDR3 is 14 amino acids long. The CDR3 nucleotides read TGTGCCAGCAGTTTCAGCGGGAGCTACAATGAGCAGTTCTTC. It yields the protein CASSFSGSYNEQFF.

This clonotype was counted a few times. V and J are TRBV4-1 and TRBJ2-2; possible D gene TRBD2, 6 bases. Germline V gene data show CDR1 as MGHRA and CDR2 as YSYEKL. The CDR3 loop spans 18 amino acids. V lost 1 base, J lost 7 bases, and 22 bases lay in between. The CDR3 loop is CASSQVGAGRLGGGELFF. In DNA form, the CDR3 reads TGCGCCAGCAGCCAAGTGGGCGCCGGGAGATTAGGAGGCGGGGAGCTGTTTTTT.

The CDR3 region is CASSPAAAGDTQYF. The DNA for the CDR3 is TGCGCCAGCAGCCCGGCTGCCGCGGGAGATACGCAGTATTTT. The chain links TRBV5-1 to TRBJ2-3; TRBD2 might be the D (5 bases). Looked up from germline, CDR1 is SGHRS and CDR2 is YFSETQ. Trimming stripped 4 bases from V and 5 bases from J, with 14 bases between. The CDR3 sequence is 14 residues long.

This clonotype was counted between two and nine times. V gene TRBV6-2 or TRBV6-3 combines with J gene TRBJ1-5; no reliable D call. Per germline, CDR1 MNHEY and CDR2 SVGEGT. The V end lost 4 bases, the J end lost 3 bases, and 13 bases lay between the germline ends. CDR3 length equals 15 residues. CDR3 in DNA: TGTGCCAGCAGTTCCGCCGCCTGTTTCAATCAGCCCCAGCATTTT. Translating gives CASSSAACFNQPQHF.